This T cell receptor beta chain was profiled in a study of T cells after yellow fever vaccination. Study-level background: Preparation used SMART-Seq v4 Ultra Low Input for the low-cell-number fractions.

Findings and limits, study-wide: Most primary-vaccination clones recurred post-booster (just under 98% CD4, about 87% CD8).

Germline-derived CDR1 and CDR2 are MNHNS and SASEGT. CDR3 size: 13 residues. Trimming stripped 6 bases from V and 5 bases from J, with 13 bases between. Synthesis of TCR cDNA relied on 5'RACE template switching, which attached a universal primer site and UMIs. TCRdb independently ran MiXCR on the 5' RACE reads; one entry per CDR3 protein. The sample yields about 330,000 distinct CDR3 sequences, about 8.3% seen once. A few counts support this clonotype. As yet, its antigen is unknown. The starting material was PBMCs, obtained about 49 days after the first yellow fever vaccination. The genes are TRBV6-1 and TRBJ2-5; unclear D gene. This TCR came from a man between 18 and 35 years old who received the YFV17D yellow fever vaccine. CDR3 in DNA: TGTGCCAGCAGAAGACTCCAAGTGGAGACCCAGTACTTC. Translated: CASRRLQVETQYF.